Following are 32 T cell receptor beta chains from one sample sequenced in a study of T cell responses to AZD1222 COVID-19 vaccine. TCRdb's copy holds only in-frame clones and misses some; the assay was immunoSEQ multiplex PCR. This table has about 45,000 clones, over 80% appearing once. Specimen: peripheral blood, collected 28 days after the second AZD1222 dose. These receptor sequences come from an adult who received the AZD1222 COVID-19 vaccine.

This rearrangement joins TRBV27 to TRBJ2-5; D not resolved. The ends were cut back, 6 bases at V and 1 base at J, with 9 bases in the middle. The CDR3 extends over 13 amino acids. CDR1 and CDR2 (germline): MNHEY, SMNVEV (reference sequence). CDR3 DNA: TGTGCCAGCAGCCAGACTGTCCAAGAGACCCAGTACTTC. Its protein is CASSQTVQETQYF.

This clone was observed once. This sequence joins TRBV6-5 and TRBJ1-1, with a tentative D call TRBD1 (5 bases). Between the trimmed V and J ends, which lost 6 bases and 0 bases, there was a span of 8 bases. Germline CDR1 MNHEY, CDR2 SVGAGI. The CDR3 is made up of 13 amino acids. This chain's CDR3 is CASRQVLNTEAFF. In DNA, the CDR3 is TGTGCCAGCAGACAGGTTCTGAACACTGAAGCTTTCTTT.

The rearrangement joins TRBV5-1 to TRBJ1-2; D is undetermined. This CDR3 contains 14 residues. The germline V gene has CDR1 SGHRS and CDR2 YFSETQ. V dropped 5 bases and J dropped 4 bases, with 15 bases sitting between them. The DNA of the CDR3 is TGCGCCAGCAGTTCGACGACGGGCAGCTATGGCTACACCTTC. Protein product: CASSSTTGSYGYTF.

The V and J genes are TRBV28 and TRBJ1-2; 11 positions agree with TRBD1. This CDR3 comprises 16 residues. From germline, CDR1 is MDHEN and CDR2 SYDVKM. Trimming took 0 bases from V and 8 from J; bases not matched to a gene: 8. The DNA for the CDR3 is TGTGCCAGCAGTTTATGGGTCGGACAGGGGGCGTGGGGCTACACCTTC. Translated: CASSLWVGQGAWGYTF.

The chain carries TRBV2 and TRBJ2-3; D perhaps matches TRBD2 (5 bases). CDR1 is SNHLY and CDR2 is FYNNEI in the germline V gene. The CDR3 is 14 amino acids. Trimming cost V 4 bases and J 13 bases, with 21 bases left between them. The CDR3 sequence: CASSARPGDRLKYF. The CDR3 coding sequence is TGTGCCAGCAGTGCCCGACCCGGGGATCGGTTGAAGTATTTT. Supplemented by reference TRBV2 and TRBJ2-3, the full variable domain reads EPEVTQTPSHQVTQMGQEVILRCVPISNHLYFYWYRQILGQKVEFLVSFYNNEISEKSEIFDDQFSVERPDGSNFTLKIRSTKLEDSAMYFCASSARPGDRLKYFGPGTRLTVL.

The V gene is TRBV5-1, the J gene TRBJ2-3; D is undetermined. This CDR3 is 13 amino acids long. V was shortened by 9 bases and J by 3 bases, with 14 bases between the two germline ends. Germline loops: CDR1 SGHRS, CDR2 YFSETQ. Here the CDR3 DNA reads TGCGCCACCTCCCGCGTCGGGACAGATACGCAGTATTTT. It yields the protein CATSRVGTDTQYF.

The chain combines TRBV19 with TRBJ1-6; D unclear. The germline V and J ends were trimmed by 1 base and 13 bases, with 20 bases remaining between them. This CDR3 spans 16 amino acids. Germline V gene data show CDR1 as LNHDA and CDR2 as SQIVND (reference sequence). CDR3 in amino acids: CASSIASLGGIKPLHF. As DNA, the CDR3 is TGTGCCAGTAGTATAGCCAGCCTCGGCGGAATAAAGCCCCTCCACTTT.

This rearrangement joins TRBV3-1 (or the pseudogene TRBV3-2) to TRBJ2-2, with D tentatively TRBD1 or TRBD2 (6 bases each). Germline V lookup: CDR1 LGHDT, CDR2 YNNKEL (reference sequence). V was cut by 4 bases and J by 6 bases, with 12 bases left in between. This CDR3 has 14 residues. The CDR3 region is CASSRGTLAGELFF. The DNA for the CDR3 is TGTGCCAGCAGCCGCGGGACATTGGCCGGGGAGCTGTTTTTT.

This clone was observed a few times. The chain couples TRBV12-3 or TRBV12-4 to TRBJ1-6; D remains ambiguous. The CDR3 runs 13 residues. The ends were cut back, 6 bases at V and 7 bases at J, with 10 bases in the middle. The DNA of the CDR3 is TGTGCCAGCAGAGGGTTTGTGAATTCACCCCTCCACTTT. Its protein product is CASRGFVNSPLHF.

The gene calls are TRBV7-2 and TRBJ1-5; D is unresolved. The V and J ends lost 5 bases and 9 bases respectively, with 8 bases between them. The CDR3 covers 11 residues. Germline V lookup: CDR1 SGHTA, CDR2 FQGNSA. The CDR3 coding sequence is TGTGCCAGCAGCCCCGGCGGGCCCCAGCATTTT. Amino acid sequence: CASSPGGPQHF. Drawing the rest from reference TRBV7-2 and TRBJ1-5, the complete variable domain is GAGVSQSPSNKVTEKGKDVELRCDPISGHTALYWYRQSLGQGLEFLIYFQGNSAPDKSGLPSDRFSAERTGGSVSTLTIQRTQQEDSAVYLCASSPGGPQHFGDGTRLSIL.

V gene TRBV5-1 combines with J gene TRBJ1-1, with 9 bases that match TRBD1. Germline V gives CDR1 SGHRS, CDR2 YFSETQ. Trimming cost V 7 bases and J 1 base; bases outside gene matches: 8. The CDR3 extends over 15 amino acids. This CDR3 is CASRATGQGNTEAFF. Written as DNA, the CDR3 is TGCGCCAGCCGAGCAACGGGACAGGGGAACACTGAAGCTTTCTTT.

In its sample, this clone was seen a few times. The chain joins TRBV7-2 to TRBJ1-3; no reliable D call. Germline assignment: CDR1 SGHTA and CDR2 FQGNSA. The CDR3 spans 16 residues. Trimming removed 0 bases from V and 0 bases from J, with 9 bases in between. Here the CDR3 DNA reads TGTGCCAGCAGCTTAGCGCTCGGAACCTCTGGAAACACCATATATTTT. Translating it yields CASSLALGTSGNTIYF.

V gene TRBV3-1 (or the pseudogene TRBV3-2) combines with J gene TRBJ2-3; 11 nucleotides match TRBD2. The trim removed 2 bases at V and 12 bases at J, leaving 10 bases unmatched. The CDR3 has 15 residues. Germline V gene sequence: CDR1 LGHDT, CDR2 YNNKEL (reference sequence). The chain's CDR3 is CASSQKTSGDPGQYF. DNA of the CDR3: TGTGCCAGCAGCCAAAAGACTAGCGGGGACCCCGGACAGTATTTT.

The chain recombines TRBV6-1 with TRBJ2-7, with D hard to call. The ends were cut back, 2 bases at V and 4 bases at J, with 12 bases in the middle. Per germline, CDR1 MNHNS and CDR2 SASEGT. This CDR3 contains 14 residues. CDR3: CASSEFISDYEQYF. DNA of the CDR3: TGTGCCAGCAGTGAATTTATATCGGATTACGAGCAGTACTTC.

The rearrangement joins TRBV28 to TRBJ1-5; 10 bases are a match to TRBD1. CDR3 length equals 14 residues. Germline CDR1 reads MDHEN; CDR2 reads SYDVKM. V was pared by 6 bases and J by 3 bases, with 2 bases of the junction left unmatched. The CDR3 DNA sequence: TGTGCCAGCAGGGGGACAGGGGACAATCAGCCCCAGCATTTT. It yields the protein CASRGTGDNQPQHF.

This chain joins TRBV5-1 and TRBJ1-2, with a weak D call TRBD1 (5 bases). Germline V gene sequence: CDR1 SGHRS, CDR2 YFSETQ. This CDR3 is built from 15 residues. V shed 0 bases and J shed 4 bases, with 13 bases lying between them. The CDR3: CASSLAGQGGYGYTF. The CDR3 DNA is TGCGCCAGCAGCTTGGCCGGGCAGGGAGGCTATGGCTACACCTTC.

This clone has only one observation. The rearrangement joins TRBV12-3 or TRBV12-4 to TRBJ2-5, with unresolved D. V shed 3 bases and J shed 6 bases, with 5 bases lying between them. The CDR3 has 11 amino acids. The chain's CDR3 is CASSFYQTQYF. For the CDR3, the DNA is TGTGCCAGCAGTTTCTATCAGACCCAGTACTTC.

This sequence joins TRBV5-6 and TRBJ1-5; the D is unclear. The CDR3 length is 12 residues. V was cut by 3 bases and J by 4 bases, with 5 bases left in between. In germline, CDR1 is SGHDT, CDR2 YYEEEE. The CDR3 loop is CASSSTNQPQHF. Here the CDR3 DNA reads TGTGCCAGCAGCTCTACAAATCAGCCCCAGCATTTT.

The V and J genes are TRBV14 and TRBJ1-6; no firm D call. V shed 0 bases and J shed 7 bases, with 16 bases lying between them. The CDR3 is 17 amino acids. Germline values: CDR1 SGHDN, CDR2 FVKESK. CDR3 in amino acids: CASSQDIGRGRNSPLHF. CDR3 sequence (DNA): TGTGCCAGCAGCCAAGATATCGGCCGGGGAAGGAATTCACCCCTCCACTTT. Using reference TRBV14 and TRBJ1-6 for the parts outside the CDR3, the full variable domain is EAGVTQFPSHSVIEKGQTVTLRCDPISGHDNLYWYRRVMGKEIKFLLHFVKESKQDESGMPNNRFLAERTGGTYSTLKVQPAELEDSGVYFCASSQDIGRGRNSPLHFGNGTRLTVT.

The chain has TRBV5-1 and TRBJ2-3; TRBD2 aligns across 11 bases. This CDR3 has 16 amino acids. Per germline, CDR1 SGHRS and CDR2 YFSETQ. J was trimmed by 3 bases and V by 4 bases; bases with no gene match: 7. The CDR3 sequence is CASSLLAGGRTDTQYF. The CDR3 nucleotides read TGCGCCAGCAGCCTATTAGCGGGGGGGCGGACAGATACGCAGTATTTT.

The chain is built from TRBV19 and TRBJ2-7; a possible D gene is TRBD1 (5 bases). Germline CDR1 and CDR2: LNHDA and SQIVND (reference sequence). Trimming left V 5 bases short and J 6 bases short, with 11 bases between. This CDR3 has 12 amino acids. CDR3 residues: CASSPQGGEQYF. The CDR3 DNA sequence: TGTGCCAGTAGTCCCCAGGGCGGCGAGCAGTACTTC.

The chain links TRBV30 to TRBJ1-1; weak D call: TRBD1 (5 bases). Per the germline V gene, CDR1 is GTSNPN and CDR2 is SVGIG (reference sequence). This CDR3 has 14 residues. V was shortened by 4 bases and J by 4 bases, with 16 bases between the two germline ends. CDR3 DNA sequence: TGTGCCTGGACTCTCGACAGTGTCCGCACTGAAGCTTTCTTT. Translated, it gives CAWTLDSVRTEAFF.

The CDR3 is CASSLERTALNIQYF. CDR3 nucleotide sequence: TGTGCCAGCAGCTTAGAGCGGACAGCGTTAAACATTCAGTACTTC. The chain couples TRBV7-9 to TRBJ2-4; tentative D call: TRBD1 (6 bases). The CDR3 consists of 15 residues. The ends were cut back, 1 base at V and 6 bases at J, with 13 bases in the middle. Looked up from germline, CDR1 is SEHNR and CDR2 is FQNEAQ (reference sequence).

V gene TRBV7-9 combines with J gene TRBJ2-3; 10 bases agree with TRBD1. There are 16 residues in the CDR3. The trim removed 5 bases at V and 2 bases at J, leaving 7 bases unmatched. CDR1 is SEHNR and CDR2 is FQNEAQ in the germline V gene (reference sequence). The CDR3: CASSAGTGVNTDTQYF. The CDR3 nucleotides are TGTGCCAGCAGCGCCGGGACAGGGGTCAACACAGATACGCAGTATTTT. Full variable domain (remainder filled in from reference TRBV7-9 and TRBJ2-3): DTGVSQNPRHKITKRGQNVTFRCDPISEHNRLYWYRQTLGQGPEFLTYFQNEAQLEKSRLLSDRFSAERPKGSFSTLEIQRTEQGDSAMYLCASSAGTGVNTDTQYFGPGTRLTVL.

V gene TRBV5-6 combines with J gene TRBJ2-7; no firm D call. V was pared by 4 bases and J by 3 bases, with 17 bases between. Germline lookup yields CDR1 SGHDT and CDR2 YYEEEE. CDR3 size: 15 residues. CDR3 protein: CASSLPEAVRYEQYF. CDR3 nucleotides: TGTGCCAGCAGCCTGCCTGAGGCGGTCCGCTACGAGCAGTACTTC.

This clone has more than one count but fewer than ten. This chain links TRBV28 with TRBJ2-6, with D tentatively TRBD2 (6 bases). Germline CDR1 MDHEN, CDR2 SYDVKM. The length of the CDR3 is 16 residues. V lost 4 bases and J lost 7, with 17 bases in between. CDR3 in DNA: TGTGCCAGCAGTTCGGGGACTGGACTTCGAGCCAACGTCCTGACTTTC. Translating gives CASSSGTGLRANVLTF.

The chain links TRBV9 to TRBJ2-3; either TRBD1 or TRBD2 may supply D (5 bases each). CDR1 SGDLS and CDR2 YYNGEE come from the germline V gene. The CDR3 loop spans 14 amino acids. Trimming pared 3 bases from V and 2 bases from J, leaving 10 bases between. Here the CDR3 reads CASSAGLHTDTQYF. The CDR3 coding sequence is TGTGCCAGCAGCGCGGGGCTGCACACAGATACGCAGTATTTT.

This chain joins TRBV19 and TRBJ2-1; perhaps TRBD1 as D (6 bases). Trimming cost V 5 bases and J 4 bases, with 12 bases left between them. Germline V gene sequence: CDR1 LNHDA, CDR2 SQIVND (reference sequence). The CDR3 spans 14 residues. CDR3 sequence: CASSADRRYNEQFF. As DNA, the CDR3 is TGTGCCAGTAGTGCAGACAGGAGATACAATGAGCAGTTCTTC.

This clone was recorded only once. This CDR3 reads CATLKDRGRSNEQFF. The CDR3 region has the DNA TGTGCCACACTTAAGGACAGGGGGCGTAGCAATGAGCAGTTCTTC. The chain uses TRBV18 and TRBJ2-1; TRBD1 matches 11 bases. Germline CDR1 KGHSH, CDR2 LQKENI. Losses at the gene ends were 10 bases for V and 6 bases for J; bases not matched to a gene: 11. This CDR3 spans 15 amino acids.

The chain uses TRBV19 and TRBJ2-5; the D is unclear. The CDR3 loop spans 13 amino acids. Per the germline V gene, CDR1 is LNHDA and CDR2 is SQIVND (reference sequence). Trimming left V 7 bases short and J 2 bases short, with 11 bases between. The CDR3 DNA follows: TGTGCCAGTAACCTGCCCGGGCAAGAGACCCAGTACTTC. It encodes CASNLPGQETQYF. The full variable domain, with the rest looked up from reference TRBV19 and TRBJ2-5, is DGGITQSPKYLFRKEGQNVTLSCEQNLNHDAMYWYRQDPGQGLRLIYYSQIVNDFQKGDIAEGYSVSREKKESFPLTVTSAQKNPTAFYLCASNLPGQETQYFGPGTRLLVL.

The V and J genes are TRBV12-3 or TRBV12-4 and TRBJ2-7; 7 bases align to TRBD2. The CDR3 extends over 13 amino acids. With 5 bases clipped from V and 3 bases from J, the junction kept 4 bases outside the gene matches. CDR3 amino acids: CASSPSSGYEQYF. DNA of the CDR3: TGTGCCAGCAGTCCCTCTAGCGGCTACGAGCAGTACTTC.

There are a few counts of this clone. The chain uses TRBV27 and TRBJ1-5; possibly TRBD1 for D (6 bases). CDR1 MNHEY and CDR2 SMNVEV come from the germline V gene (reference sequence). The CDR3 loop spans 16 amino acids. V was cut by 0 bases and J by 7 bases, with 16 bases left in between. The CDR3 loop reads CASSLSGRGVRQPQHF. Here the CDR3 DNA reads TGTGCCAGCAGTTTATCGGGCAGGGGAGTACGCCAGCCCCAGCATTTT.